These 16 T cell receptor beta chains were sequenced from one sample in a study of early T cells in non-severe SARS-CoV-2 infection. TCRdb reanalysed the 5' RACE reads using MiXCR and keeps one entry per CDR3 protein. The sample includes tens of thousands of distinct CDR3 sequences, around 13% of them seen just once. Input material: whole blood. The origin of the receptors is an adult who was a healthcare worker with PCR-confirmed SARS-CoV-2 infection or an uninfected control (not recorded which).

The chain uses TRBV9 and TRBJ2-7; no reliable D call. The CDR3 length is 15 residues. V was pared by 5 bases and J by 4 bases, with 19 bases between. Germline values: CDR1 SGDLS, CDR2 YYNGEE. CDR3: CASSRGQSTGYEQYF. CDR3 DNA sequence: TGTGCCAGCAGTCGAGGCCAAAGTACCGGGTACGAGCAGTACTTC.

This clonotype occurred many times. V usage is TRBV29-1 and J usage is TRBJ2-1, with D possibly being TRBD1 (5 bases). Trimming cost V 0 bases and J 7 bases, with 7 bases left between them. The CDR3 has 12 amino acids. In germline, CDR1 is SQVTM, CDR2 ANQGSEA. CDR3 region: CSVEDAGNEQFF. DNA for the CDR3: TGCAGCGTTGAAGATGCAGGGAATGAGCAGTTCTTC.

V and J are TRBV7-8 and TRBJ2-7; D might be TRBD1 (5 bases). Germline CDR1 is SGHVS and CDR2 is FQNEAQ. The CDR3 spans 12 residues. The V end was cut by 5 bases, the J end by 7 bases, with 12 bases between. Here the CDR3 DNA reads TGTGCCAGCAGCCTCAGGGTCGATGAGCAGTACTTC. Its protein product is CASSLRVDEQYF.

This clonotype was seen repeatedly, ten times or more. CDR3 residues: CASSSGNSPLHF. CDR3 coding DNA: TGTGCCAGCAGTTCGGGGAATTCACCCCTCCACTTT. V usage is TRBV6-5 and J usage is TRBJ1-6; D is undetermined. The germline V and J ends were trimmed by 4 bases and 7 bases, with 5 bases remaining between them. This CDR3 has 12 amino acids. The germline CDR1 and CDR2 sequences are MNHEY and SVGAGI.

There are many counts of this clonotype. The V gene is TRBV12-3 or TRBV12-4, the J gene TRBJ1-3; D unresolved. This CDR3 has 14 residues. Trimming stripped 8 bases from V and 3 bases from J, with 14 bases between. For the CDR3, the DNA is TGTGCCAGCTTCTCCGGGCTGGATGGAAACACCATATATTTT. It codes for CASFSGLDGNTIYF.

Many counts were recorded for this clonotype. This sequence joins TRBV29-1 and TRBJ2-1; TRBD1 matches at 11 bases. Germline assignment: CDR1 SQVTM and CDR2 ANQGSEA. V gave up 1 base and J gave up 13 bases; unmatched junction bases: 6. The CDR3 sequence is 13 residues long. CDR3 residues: CSVEGDRGSGQFF. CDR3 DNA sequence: TGCAGCGTTGAAGGGGACAGGGGGTCGGGACAGTTCTTC.

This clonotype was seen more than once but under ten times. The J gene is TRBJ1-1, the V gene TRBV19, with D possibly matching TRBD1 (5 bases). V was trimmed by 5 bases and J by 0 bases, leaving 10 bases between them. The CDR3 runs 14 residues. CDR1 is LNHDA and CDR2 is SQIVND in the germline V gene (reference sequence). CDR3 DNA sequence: TGTGCCAGTAGTCAGGGATGGATGAACACTGAAGCTTTCTTT. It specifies CASSQGWMNTEAFF.

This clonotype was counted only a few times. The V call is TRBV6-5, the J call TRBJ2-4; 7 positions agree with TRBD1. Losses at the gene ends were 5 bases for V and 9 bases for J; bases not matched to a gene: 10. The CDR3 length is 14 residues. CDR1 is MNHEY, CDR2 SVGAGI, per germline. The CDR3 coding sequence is TGTGCCAGCAGTCCCGAGGGGGCGCGGGCCATTCAGTACTTC. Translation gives CASSPEGARAIQYF.

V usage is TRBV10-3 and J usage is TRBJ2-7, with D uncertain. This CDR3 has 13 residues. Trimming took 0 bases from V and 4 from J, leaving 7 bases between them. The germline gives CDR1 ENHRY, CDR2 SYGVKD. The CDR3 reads CAISESGSYEQYF. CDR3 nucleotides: TGTGCCATCAGTGAGTCAGGGTCTTACGAGCAGTACTTC.

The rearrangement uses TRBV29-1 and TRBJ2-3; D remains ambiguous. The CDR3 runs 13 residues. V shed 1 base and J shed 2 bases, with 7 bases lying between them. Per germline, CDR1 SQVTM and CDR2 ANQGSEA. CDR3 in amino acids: CSVEGSLTDTQYF. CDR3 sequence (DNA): TGCAGCGTTGAAGGGAGTCTCACAGATACGCAGTATTTT.

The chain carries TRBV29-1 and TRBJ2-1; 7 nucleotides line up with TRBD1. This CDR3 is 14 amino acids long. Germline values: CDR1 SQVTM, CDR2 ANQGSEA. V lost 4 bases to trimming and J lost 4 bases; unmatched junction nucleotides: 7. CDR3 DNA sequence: TGCAGCGTTGGAAGAGGGACAGTTTACAATGAGCAGTTCTTC. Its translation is CSVGRGTVYNEQFF.

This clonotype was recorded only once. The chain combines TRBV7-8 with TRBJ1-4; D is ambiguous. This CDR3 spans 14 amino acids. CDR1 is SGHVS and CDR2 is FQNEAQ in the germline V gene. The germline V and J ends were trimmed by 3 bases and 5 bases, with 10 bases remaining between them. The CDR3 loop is CASSLLTGNEKLFF. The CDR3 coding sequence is TGTGCCAGCAGCTTGTTGACTGGGAATGAAAAACTGTTTTTT.

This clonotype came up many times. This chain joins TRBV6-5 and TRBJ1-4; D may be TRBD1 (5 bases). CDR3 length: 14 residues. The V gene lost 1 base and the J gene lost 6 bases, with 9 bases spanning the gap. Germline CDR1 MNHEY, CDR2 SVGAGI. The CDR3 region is CASSYLGGDEKLFF. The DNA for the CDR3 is TGTGCCAGCAGTTACTTGGGGGGGGATGAAAAACTGTTTTTT.

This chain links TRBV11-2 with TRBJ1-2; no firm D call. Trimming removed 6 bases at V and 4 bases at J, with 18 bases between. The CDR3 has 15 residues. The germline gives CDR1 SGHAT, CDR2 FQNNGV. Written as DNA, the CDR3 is TGTGCCAGCAGTAACTTCGCTAGGCACACCTATGGCTACACCTTC. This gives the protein CASSNFARHTYGYTF.

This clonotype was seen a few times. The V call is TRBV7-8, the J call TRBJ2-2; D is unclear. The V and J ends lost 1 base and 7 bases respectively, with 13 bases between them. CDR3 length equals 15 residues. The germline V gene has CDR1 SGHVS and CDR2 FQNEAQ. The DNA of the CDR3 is TGTGCCAGCAGCTTAGGAGTTCCAGGTAGCGGGGAGCTGTTTTTT. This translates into CASSLGVPGSGELFF.

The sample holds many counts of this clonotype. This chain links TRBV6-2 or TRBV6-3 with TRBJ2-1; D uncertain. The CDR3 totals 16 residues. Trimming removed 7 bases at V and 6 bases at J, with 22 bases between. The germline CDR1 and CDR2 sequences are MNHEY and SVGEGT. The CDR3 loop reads CASTRPSRAGLNEQFF. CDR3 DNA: TGTGCCAGCACCCGACCCTCACGGGCCGGGCTCAATGAGCAGTTCTTC.